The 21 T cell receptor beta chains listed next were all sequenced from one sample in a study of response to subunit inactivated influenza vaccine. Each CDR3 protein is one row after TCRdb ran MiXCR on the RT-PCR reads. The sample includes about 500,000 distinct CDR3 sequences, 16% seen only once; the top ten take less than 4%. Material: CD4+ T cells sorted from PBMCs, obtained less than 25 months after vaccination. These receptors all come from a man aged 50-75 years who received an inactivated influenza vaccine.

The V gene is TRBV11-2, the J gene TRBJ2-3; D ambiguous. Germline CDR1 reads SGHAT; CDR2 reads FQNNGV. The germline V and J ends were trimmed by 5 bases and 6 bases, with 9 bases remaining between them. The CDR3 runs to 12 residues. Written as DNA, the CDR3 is TGTGCCAGCAGCCTCCCCCAGGATACGCAGTATTTT. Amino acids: CASSLPQDTQYF. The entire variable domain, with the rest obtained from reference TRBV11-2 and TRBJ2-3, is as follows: EAGVAQSPRYKIIEKRQSVAFWCNPISGHATLYWYQQILGQGPKLLIQFQNNGVVDDSQLPKDRFSAERLKGVDSTLKIQPAKLEDSAVYLCASSLPQDTQYFGPGTRLTVL.

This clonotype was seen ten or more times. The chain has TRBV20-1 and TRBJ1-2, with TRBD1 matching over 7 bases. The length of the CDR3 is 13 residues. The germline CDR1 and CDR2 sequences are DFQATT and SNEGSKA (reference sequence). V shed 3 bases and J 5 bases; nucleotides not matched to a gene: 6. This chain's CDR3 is CSARTGIQYGYTF. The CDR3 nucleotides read TGCAGTGCTAGGACAGGGATTCAATATGGCTACACCTTC.

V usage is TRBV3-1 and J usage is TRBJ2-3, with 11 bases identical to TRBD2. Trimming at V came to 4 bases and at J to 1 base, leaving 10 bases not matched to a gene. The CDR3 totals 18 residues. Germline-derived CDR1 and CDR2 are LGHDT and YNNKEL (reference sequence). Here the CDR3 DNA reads TGTGCCAGCAGCCCCGAGGCTAGCGGGGGGCTCGGCACAGATACGCAGTATTTT. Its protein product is CASSPEASGGLGTDTQYF.

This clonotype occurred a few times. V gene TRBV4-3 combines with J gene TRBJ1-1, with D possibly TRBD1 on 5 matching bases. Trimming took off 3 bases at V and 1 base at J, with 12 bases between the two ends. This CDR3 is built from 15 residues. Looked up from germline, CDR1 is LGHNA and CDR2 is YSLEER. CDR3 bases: TGCGCCAGCAGCCAGGCAGGGAATTGGAACACTGAAGCTTTCTTT. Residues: CASSQAGNWNTEAFF.

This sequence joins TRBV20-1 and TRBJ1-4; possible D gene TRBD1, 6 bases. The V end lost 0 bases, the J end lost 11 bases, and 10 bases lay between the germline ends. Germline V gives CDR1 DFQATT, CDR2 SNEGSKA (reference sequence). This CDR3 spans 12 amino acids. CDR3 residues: CSAREDSAKLFF. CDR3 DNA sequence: TGCAGTGCTAGAGAGGACAGTGCTAAACTGTTTTTT.

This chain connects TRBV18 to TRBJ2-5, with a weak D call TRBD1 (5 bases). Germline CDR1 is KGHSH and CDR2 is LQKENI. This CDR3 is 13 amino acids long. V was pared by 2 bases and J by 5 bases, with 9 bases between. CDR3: CASSPRQSETQYF. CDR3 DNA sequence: TGTGCCAGCTCACCAAGACAGTCGGAGACCCAGTACTTC.

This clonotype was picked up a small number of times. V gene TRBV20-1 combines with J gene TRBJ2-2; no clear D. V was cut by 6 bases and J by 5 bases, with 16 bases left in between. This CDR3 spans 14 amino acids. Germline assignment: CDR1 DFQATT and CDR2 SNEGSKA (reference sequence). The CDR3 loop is CSALGPFPTGELFF. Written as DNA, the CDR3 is TGCAGTGCCCTAGGGCCCTTTCCTACCGGGGAGCTGTTTTTT.

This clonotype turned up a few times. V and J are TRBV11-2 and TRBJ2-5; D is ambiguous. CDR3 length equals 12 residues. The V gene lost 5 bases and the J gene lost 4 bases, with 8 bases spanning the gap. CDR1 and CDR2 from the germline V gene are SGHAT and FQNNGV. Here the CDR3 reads CASSLQRETQYF. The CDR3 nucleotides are TGTGCCAGCAGCCTCCAGAGAGAGACCCAGTACTTC.

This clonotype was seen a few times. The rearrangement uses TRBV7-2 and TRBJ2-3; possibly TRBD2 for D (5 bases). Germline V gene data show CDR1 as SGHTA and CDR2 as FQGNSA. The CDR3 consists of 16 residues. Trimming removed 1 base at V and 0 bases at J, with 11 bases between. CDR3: CASSLGAVLSTDTQYF. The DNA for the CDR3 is TGTGCCAGCAGCTTAGGAGCGGTTCTAAGCACAGATACGCAGTATTTT. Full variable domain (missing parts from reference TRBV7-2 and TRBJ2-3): GAGVSQSPSNKVTEKGKDVELRCDPISGHTALYWYRQSLGQGLEFLIYFQGNSAPDKSGLPSDRFSAERTGGSVSTLTIQRTQQEDSAVYLCASSLGAVLSTDTQYFGPGTRLTVL.

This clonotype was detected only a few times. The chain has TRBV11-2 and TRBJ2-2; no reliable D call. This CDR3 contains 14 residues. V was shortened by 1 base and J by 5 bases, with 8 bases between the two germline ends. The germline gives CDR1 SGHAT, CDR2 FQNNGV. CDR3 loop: CASSLAVLTGELFF. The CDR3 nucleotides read TGTGCCAGCAGCTTAGCCGTTTTAACCGGGGAGCTGTTTTTT.

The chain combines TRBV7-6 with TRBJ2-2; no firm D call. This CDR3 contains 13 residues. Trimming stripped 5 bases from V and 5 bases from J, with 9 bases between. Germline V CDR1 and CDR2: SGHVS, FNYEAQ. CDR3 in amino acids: CASSHPGTGELFF. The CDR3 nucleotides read TGTGCCAGCAGCCACCCTGGGACCGGGGAGCTGTTTTTT.

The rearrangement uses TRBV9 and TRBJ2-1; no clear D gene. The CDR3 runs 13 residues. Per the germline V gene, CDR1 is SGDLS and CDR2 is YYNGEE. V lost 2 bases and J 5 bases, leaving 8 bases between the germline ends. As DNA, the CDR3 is TGTGCCAGCAGCGTGAATCTGGACAATGAGCAGTTCTTC. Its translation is CASSVNLDNEQFF.

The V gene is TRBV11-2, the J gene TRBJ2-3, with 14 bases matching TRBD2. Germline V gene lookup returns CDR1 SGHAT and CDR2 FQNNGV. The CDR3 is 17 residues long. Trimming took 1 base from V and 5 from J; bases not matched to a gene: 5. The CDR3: CASSLGGGTSGRDTQYF. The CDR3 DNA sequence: TGTGCCAGCAGCTTAGGGGGAGGGACTAGCGGGAGAGATACGCAGTATTTT.

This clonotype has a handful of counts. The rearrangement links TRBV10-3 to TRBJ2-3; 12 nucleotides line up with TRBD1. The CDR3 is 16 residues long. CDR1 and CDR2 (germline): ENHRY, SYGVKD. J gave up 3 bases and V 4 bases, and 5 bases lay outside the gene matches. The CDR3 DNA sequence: TGTGCCATCAGTGGGGGACAGGGGGCGACAACAGATACGCAGTATTTT. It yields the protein CAISGGQGATTDTQYF.

CDR3: CASSPGQFSGNTIYF. The CDR3 region has the DNA TGTGCCAGCAGCCCTGGACAGTTCTCTGGAAACACCATATATTTT. The chain couples TRBV12-3 or TRBV12-4 to TRBJ1-3; TRBD1 is a possible D gene (6 bases). V lost 6 bases and J lost 0, with 12 bases in between. The CDR3 length is 15 residues.

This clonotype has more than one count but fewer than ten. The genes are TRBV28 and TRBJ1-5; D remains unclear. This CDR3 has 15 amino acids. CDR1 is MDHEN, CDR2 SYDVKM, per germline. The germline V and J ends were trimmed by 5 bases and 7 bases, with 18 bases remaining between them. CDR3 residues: CASSPPSGLGQPQHF. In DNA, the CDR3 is TGTGCCAGCAGTCCCCCTAGCGGACTTGGACAGCCCCAGCATTTT.

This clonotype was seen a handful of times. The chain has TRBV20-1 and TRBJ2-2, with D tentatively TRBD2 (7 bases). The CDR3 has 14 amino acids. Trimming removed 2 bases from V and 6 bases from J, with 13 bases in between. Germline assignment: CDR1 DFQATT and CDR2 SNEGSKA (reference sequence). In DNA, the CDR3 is TGCAGTGCTAGAAGGGGGGGGTCTGCCGGGGAGCTGTTTTTT. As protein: CSARRGGSAGELFF.

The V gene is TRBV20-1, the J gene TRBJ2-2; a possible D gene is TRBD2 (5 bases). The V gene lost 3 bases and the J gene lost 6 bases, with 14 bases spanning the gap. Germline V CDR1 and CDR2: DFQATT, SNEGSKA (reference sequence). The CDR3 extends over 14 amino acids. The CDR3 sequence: CSASDGDYSGELFF. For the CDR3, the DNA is TGCAGTGCTAGCGATGGCGACTACTCCGGGGAGCTGTTTTTT.

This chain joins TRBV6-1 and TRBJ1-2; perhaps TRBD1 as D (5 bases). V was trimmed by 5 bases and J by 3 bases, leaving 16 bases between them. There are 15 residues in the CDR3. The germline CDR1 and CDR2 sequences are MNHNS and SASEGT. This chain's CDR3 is CASSPRGGMHYGYTF. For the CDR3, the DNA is TGTGCCAGCAGTCCCCGGGGGGGGATGCACTATGGCTACACCTTC.

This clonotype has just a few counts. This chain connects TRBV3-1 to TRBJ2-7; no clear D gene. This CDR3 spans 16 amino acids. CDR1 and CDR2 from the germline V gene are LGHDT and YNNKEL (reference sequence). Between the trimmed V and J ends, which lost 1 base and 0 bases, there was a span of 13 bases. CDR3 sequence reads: CASSQAPGYRSYEQYF. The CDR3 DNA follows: TGTGCCAGCAGCCAAGCCCCGGGCTATCGCTCCTACGAGCAGTACTTC.

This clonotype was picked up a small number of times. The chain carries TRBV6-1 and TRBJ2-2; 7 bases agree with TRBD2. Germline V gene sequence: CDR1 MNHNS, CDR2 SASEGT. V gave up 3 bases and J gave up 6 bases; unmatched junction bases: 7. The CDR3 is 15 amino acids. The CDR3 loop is CASSDAGVVAGELFF. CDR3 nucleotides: TGTGCCAGCAGTGATGCGGGAGTTGTGGCCGGGGAGCTGTTTTTT.